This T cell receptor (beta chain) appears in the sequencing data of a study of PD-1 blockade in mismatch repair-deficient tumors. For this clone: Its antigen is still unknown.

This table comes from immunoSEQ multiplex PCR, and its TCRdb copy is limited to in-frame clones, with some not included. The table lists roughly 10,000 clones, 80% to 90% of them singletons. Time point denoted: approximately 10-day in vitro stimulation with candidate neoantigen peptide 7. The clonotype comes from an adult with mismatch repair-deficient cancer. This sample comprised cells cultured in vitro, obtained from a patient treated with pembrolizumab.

The CDR3: CASSSGGYGYTF. Written as DNA, the CDR3 is TGTGCCAGCAGCTCAGGGGGCTATGGCTACACCTTC. The chain couples TRBV11-3 to TRBJ1-2; 7 bases are shared with TRBD1. With V trimmed by 4 bases and J by 4 bases, 0 bases remained unmatched. The CDR3 sequence is 12 residues long. Per germline, CDR1 SGHNT and CDR2 YENEEA. Supplemented by reference TRBV11-3 and TRBJ1-2, the full variable domain reads EAGVVQSPRYKIIEKKQPVAFWCNPISGHNTLYWYLQNLGQGPELLIRYENEEAVDDSQLPKDRFSAERLKGVDSTLKIQPAELGDSAVYLCASSSGGYGYTFGSGTRLTVV.